The clone carrying this TCR beta chain came up a few times. This entry comes from a study of cytomegalovirus exposure and HLA in healthy donors. With 60 Vbeta and 13 Jbeta primers, the PCR was carried out. Assay: immunoSEQ multiplex PCR; the TCRdb copy retains only in-frame clones and omits some. The profile shows some 150,000 clones, nearly 80% of them singletons. The CDR3 covers 18 residues. Germline lookup yields CDR1 LGHNA and CDR2 YSLEER. The V end was cut by 3 bases, the J end by 2 bases, with 17 bases between. The chain employs TRBV4-3 and TRBJ1-6; TRBD1 is a possible D gene (5 bases). Sequences were obtained from PBMCs. This clonotype was obtained from a man aged 18 to 30 in good health and CMV-seropositive. The CDR3 protein is CASSQNLGGMAYNSPLHF. CDR3 bases: TGCGCCAGCAGCCAGAATCTTGGGGGGATGGCCTATAATTCACCCCTCCACTTT.